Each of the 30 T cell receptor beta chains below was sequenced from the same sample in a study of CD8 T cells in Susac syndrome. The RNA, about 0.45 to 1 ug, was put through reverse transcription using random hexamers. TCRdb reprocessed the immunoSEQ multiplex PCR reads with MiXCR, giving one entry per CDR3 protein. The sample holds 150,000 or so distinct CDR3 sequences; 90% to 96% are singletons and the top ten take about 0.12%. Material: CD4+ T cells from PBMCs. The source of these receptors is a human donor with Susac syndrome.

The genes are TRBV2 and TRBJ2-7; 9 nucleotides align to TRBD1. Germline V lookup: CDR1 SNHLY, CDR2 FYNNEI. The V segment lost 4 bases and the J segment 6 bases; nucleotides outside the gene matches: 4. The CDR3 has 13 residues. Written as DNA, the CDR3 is TGTGCCAGCAGTGTACAGGGGGCTGGCGAGCAGTACGTC. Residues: CASSVQGAGEQYV.

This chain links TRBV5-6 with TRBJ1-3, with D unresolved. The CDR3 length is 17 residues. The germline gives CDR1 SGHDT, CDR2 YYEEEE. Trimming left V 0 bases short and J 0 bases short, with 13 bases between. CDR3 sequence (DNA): TGTGCCAGCAGCTTGGGTGAACTCAGGCTCTCTGGAAACACCATATATTTT. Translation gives CASSLGELRLSGNTIYF.

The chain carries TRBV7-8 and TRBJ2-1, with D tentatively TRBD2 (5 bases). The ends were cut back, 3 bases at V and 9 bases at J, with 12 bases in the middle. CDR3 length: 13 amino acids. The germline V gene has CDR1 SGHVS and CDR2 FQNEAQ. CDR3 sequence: CASSFVRRGEQFF. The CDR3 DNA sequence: TGTGCCAGCAGCTTCGTACGACGGGGTGAGCAGTTCTTC.

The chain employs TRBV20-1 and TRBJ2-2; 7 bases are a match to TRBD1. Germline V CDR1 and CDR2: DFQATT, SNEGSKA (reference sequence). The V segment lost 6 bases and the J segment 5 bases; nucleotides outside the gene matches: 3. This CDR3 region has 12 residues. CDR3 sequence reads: CSALQGTGELFF. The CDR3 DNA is TGCAGTGCCCTACAGGGGACCGGGGAGCTGTTTTTT.

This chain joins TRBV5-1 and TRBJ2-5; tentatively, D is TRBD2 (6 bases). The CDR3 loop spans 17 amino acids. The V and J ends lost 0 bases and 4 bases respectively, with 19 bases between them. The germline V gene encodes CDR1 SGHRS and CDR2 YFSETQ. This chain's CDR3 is CASSLASTVGGGETQYF. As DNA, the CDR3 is TGCGCCAGCAGCTTGGCTTCGACAGTGGGGGGTGGAGAGACCCAGTACTTC.

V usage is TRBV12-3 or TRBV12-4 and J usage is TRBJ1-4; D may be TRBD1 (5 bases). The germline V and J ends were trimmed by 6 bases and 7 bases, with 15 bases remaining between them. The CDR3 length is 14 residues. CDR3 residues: CASRLPGIGEKLFF. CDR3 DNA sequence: TGTGCCAGCAGACTCCCAGGGATCGGTGAAAAACTGTTTTTT.

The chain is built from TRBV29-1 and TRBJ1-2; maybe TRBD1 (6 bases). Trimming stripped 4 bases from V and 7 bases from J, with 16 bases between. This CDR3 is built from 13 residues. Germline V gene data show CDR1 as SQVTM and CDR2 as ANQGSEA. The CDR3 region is CSVVRGASGGYTF. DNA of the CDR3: TGCAGCGTTGTGCGGGGGGCATCGGGTGGCTACACCTTC.

The CDR3 sequence is CASRPQRSGNQPQHF. Here the CDR3 DNA reads TGTGCCAGCAGACCACAGCGTTCGGGCAATCAGCCCCAGCATTTT. V is TRBV27 and J is TRBJ1-5; D is undetermined. CDR3 size: 15 residues. Per germline, CDR1 MNHEY and CDR2 SMNVEV (reference sequence). V was trimmed by 6 bases and J by 2 bases, leaving 14 bases between them.

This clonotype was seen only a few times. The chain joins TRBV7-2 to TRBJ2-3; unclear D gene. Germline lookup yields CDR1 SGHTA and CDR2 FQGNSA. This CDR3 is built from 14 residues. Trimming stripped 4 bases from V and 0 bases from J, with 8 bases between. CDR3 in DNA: TGTGCCAGCAGCTCCCTCTCTAGCACAGATACGCAGTATTTT. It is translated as CASSSLSSTDTQYF.

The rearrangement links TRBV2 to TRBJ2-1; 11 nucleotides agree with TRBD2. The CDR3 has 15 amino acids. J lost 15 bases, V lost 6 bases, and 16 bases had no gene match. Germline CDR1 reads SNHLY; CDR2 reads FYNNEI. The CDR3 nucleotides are TGTGCCAGCAGGGATCCGGGACTAGCGGACCCAAGGCTGTTCTTC. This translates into CASRDPGLADPRLFF.

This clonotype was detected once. The CDR3 spells CATTTLKLLYSNQPQHF. DNA for the CDR3: TGTGCCACCACCACCTTGAAGCTCCTCTATAGCAATCAGCCCCAGCATTTT. The V and J genes are TRBV24-1 and TRBJ1-5; no reliable D call. Trimming took off 8 bases at V and 0 bases at J, with 19 bases between the two ends. The CDR3 spans 17 residues. Germline values: CDR1 KGHDR, CDR2 SFDVKD.

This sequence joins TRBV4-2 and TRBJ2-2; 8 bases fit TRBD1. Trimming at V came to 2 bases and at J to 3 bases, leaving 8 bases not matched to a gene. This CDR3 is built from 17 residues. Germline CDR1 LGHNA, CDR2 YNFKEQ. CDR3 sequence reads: CASSQRQGSGYTGELFF. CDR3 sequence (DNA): TGTGCCAGCAGCCAACGACAGGGGAGTGGGTACACCGGGGAGCTGTTTTTT.

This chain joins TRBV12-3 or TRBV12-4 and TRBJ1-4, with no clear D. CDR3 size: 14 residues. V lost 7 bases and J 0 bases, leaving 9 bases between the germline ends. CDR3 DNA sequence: TGTGCCAGCACCCAACATGCAACTAATGAAAAACTGTTTTTT. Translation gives CASTQHATNEKLFF.

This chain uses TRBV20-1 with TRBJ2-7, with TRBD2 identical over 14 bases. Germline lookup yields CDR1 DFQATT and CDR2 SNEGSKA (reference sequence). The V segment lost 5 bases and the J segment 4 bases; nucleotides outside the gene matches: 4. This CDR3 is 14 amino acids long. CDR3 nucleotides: TGCAGTGCTCGGACTAGCGGGGGGAGGTACGAGCAGTACGTC. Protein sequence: CSARTSGGRYEQYV.

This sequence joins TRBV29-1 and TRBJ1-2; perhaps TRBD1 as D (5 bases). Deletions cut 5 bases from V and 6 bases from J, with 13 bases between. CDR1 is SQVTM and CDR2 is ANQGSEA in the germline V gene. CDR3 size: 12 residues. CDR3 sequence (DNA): TGCAGCGTTCTAAGGGGTGTAGATGGCTACACCTTC. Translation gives CSVLRGVDGYTF.

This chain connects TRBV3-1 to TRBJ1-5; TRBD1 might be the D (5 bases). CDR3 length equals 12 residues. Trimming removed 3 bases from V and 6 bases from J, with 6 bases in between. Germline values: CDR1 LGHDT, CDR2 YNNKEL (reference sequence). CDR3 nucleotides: TGTGCCAGCAGCCAGAGGGGTCAGCCCCAGCATTTT. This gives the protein CASSQRGQPQHF.

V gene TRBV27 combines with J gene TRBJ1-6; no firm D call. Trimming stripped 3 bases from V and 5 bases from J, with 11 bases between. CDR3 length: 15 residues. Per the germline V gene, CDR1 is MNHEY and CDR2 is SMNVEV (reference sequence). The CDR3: CASSFRQVHNSPLHF. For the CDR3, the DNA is TGTGCCAGCAGTTTTCGGCAGGTTCATAATTCACCCCTCCACTTT.

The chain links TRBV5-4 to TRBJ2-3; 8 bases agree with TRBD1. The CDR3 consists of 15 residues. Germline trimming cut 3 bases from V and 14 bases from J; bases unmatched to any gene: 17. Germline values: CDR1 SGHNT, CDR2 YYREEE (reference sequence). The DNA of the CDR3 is TGTGCCAGCAGCTCACCGGGACAGGCCGACTATATGATGTATTTT. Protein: CASSSPGQADYMMYF. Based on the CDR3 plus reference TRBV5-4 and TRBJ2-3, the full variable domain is ETGVTQSPTHLIKTRGQQVTLRCSSQSGHNTVSWYQQALGQGPQFIFQYYREEENGRGNFPPRFSGLQFPNYSSELNVNALELDDSALYLCASSSPGQADYMMYFGPGTRLTVL.

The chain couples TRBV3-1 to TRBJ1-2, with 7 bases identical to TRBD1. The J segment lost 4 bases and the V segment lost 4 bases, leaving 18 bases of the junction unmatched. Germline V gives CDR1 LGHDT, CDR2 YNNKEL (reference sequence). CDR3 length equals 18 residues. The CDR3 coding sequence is TGTGCCAGCAGCCCCCCGACACAGGGGTCCCCTCTAATCTATGGCTACACCTTC. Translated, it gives CASSPPTQGSPLIYGYTF.

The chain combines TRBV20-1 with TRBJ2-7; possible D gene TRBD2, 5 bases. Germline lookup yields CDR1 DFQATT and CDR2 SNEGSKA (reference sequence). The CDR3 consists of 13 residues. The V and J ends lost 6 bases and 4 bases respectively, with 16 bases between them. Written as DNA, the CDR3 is TGCAGTGCGTTGGGGAGAAGGAGGTACGAGCAGTACGTC. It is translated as CSALGRRRYEQYV.

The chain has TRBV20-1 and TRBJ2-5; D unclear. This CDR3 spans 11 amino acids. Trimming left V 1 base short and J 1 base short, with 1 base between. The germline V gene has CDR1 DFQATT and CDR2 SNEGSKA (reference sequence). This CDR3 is CSARAQETQYF. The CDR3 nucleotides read TGCAGTGCTAGAGCCCAAGAGACCCAGTACTTC.

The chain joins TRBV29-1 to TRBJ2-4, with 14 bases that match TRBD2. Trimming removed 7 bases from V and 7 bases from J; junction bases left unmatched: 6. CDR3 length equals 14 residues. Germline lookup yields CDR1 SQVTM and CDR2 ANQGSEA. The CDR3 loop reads CSARLAGGQNIQYF. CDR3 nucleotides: TGCAGCGCCAGACTAGCGGGAGGGCAGAACATTCAGTACTTC.

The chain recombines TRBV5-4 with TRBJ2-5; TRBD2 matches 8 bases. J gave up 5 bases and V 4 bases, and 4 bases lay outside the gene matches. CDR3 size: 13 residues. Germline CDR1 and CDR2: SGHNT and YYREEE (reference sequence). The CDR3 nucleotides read TGTGCCAGCAGCAGGACTAGCTGGGAGACCCAGTACTTC. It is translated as CASSRTSWETQYF.

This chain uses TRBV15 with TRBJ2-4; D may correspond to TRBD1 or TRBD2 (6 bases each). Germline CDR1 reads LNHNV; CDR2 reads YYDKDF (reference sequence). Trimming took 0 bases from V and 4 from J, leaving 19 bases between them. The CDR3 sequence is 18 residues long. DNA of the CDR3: TGTGCCACCAGCAGAGAGGGTGGAGGGGGGCTCCCGAAAAACATTCAGTACTTC. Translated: CATSREGGGGLPKNIQYF.

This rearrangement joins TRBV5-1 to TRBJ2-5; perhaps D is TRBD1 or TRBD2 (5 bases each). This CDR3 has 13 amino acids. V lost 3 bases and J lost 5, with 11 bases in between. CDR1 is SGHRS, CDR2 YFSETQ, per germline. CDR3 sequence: CASSSGPGETQYF. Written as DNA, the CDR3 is TGCGCCAGCAGCTCAGGGCCGGGGGAGACCCAGTACTTC. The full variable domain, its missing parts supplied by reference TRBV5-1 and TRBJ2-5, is KAGVTQTPRYLIKTRGQQVTLSCSPISGHRSVSWYQQTPGQGLQFLFEYFSETQRNKGNFPGRFSGRQFSNSRSEMNVSTLELGDSALYLCASSSGPGETQYFGPGTRLLVL.

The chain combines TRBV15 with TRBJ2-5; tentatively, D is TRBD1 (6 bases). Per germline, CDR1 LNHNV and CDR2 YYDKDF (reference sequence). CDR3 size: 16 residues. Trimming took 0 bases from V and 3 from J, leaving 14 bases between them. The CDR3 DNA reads TGTGCCACCAGCAGAGACAGGGGCAGGGATGAAGAGACCCAGTACTTC. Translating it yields CATSRDRGRDEETQYF.

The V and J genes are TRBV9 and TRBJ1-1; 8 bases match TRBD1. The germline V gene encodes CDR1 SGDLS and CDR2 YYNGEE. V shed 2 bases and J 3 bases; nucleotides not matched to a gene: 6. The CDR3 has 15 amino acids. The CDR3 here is CASSVRQGWDTEAFF. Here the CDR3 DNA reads TGTGCCAGCAGCGTTAGACAGGGGTGGGACACTGAAGCTTTCTTT.

The chain's CDR3 is CSGGTTDTQYF. The CDR3, as DNA: TGCAGCGGTGGGACCACAGATACGCAGTATTTT. The chain employs TRBV29-1 and TRBJ2-3; either TRBD1 or TRBD2 may fit D (5 bases each). CDR3 size: 11 residues. V lost 7 bases and J lost 2, with 7 bases in between. Germline lookup yields CDR1 SQVTM and CDR2 ANQGSEA.

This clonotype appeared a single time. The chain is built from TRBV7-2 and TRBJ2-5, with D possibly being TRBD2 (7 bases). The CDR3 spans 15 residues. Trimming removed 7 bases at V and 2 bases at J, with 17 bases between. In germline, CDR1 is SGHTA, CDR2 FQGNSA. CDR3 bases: TGTGCCAGCACCTACGGGGGGCGCAGTCAAGAGACCCAGTACTTC. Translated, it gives CASTYGGRSQETQYF.

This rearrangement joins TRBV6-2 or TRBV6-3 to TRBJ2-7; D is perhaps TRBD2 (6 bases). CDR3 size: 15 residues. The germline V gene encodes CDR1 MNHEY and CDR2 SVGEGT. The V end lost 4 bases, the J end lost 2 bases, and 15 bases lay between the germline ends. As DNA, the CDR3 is TGTGCCAGCAGTTTCGGTGGAGGGCCTACCTACGAGCAGTACTTC. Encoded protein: CASSFGGGPTYEQYF.